These 27 T cell receptor beta chains came from one sample sequenced in a study of blood T cell repertoires in COVID-19. Method: immunoSEQ multiplex PCR; TCRdb's copy keeps in-frame clones and lacks some. Altogether over 45,000 clones are present, roughly 83% being singletons, with the ten largest covering roughly 12%. Sequenced material: peripheral blood. These receptors originate from a human donor in a cohort sampled during active COVID-19.

This clone was seen once. Different DNA sequences within this sample yield the same CDR3. This rearrangement joins TRBV3-1 (or the pseudogene TRBV3-2) to TRBJ1-2; D possibly corresponds to TRBD1 (6 bases). Trimming shortened V by 0 bases and J by 8 bases, and 16 bases separated the two germline ends. Germline lookup yields CDR1 LGHDT and CDR2 YNNKEL (reference sequence). The CDR3 has 15 residues. In DNA form, the CDR3 reads TGTGCCAGCAGCCAAGATAGCGGGGGGGCGGGGGGCTACACCTTC. Protein product: CASSQDSGGAGGYTF.

This clone appeared once. The CDR3 protein is CASSRQGLSSGANVLTF. DNA of the CDR3: TGTGCCAGCAGCCGACAGGGCCTAAGCTCTGGGGCCAACGTCCTGACTTTC. The rearrangement joins TRBV7-9 to TRBJ2-6; 7 bases are a match to TRBD1. The CDR3 has 17 residues. The germline CDR1 and CDR2 sequences are SEHNR and FQNEAQ (reference sequence). Losses at the gene ends were 5 bases for V and 0 bases for J; bases not matched to a gene: 7.

The gene calls are TRBV30 and TRBJ2-1; a possible D gene is TRBD2 (5 bases). The CDR3 runs to 13 residues. Per the germline V gene, CDR1 is GTSNPN and CDR2 is SVGIG (reference sequence). V was pared by 5 bases and J by 2 bases, with 10 bases between. Here the CDR3 DNA reads TGTGCCTGGGACCCCGGGGCCTACAATGAGCAGTTCTTC. As protein: CAWDPGAYNEQFF.

The V gene is TRBV5-1, the J gene TRBJ2-7; 12 positions agree with TRBD1. The ends lost 4 bases at V and 1 base at J; junction bases unmatched: 6. CDR1 and CDR2 (germline): SGHRS, YFSETQ. The CDR3 extends over 16 amino acids. In DNA, the CDR3 is TGCGCCAGCAGCGGGGACAGGGGGCTCTCGTCCTACGAGCAGTACTTC. Translation: CASSGDRGLSSYEQYF.

The table lists this clone with a count of one. The chain links TRBV18 to TRBJ1-2; 11 nucleotides match TRBD1. Germline V lookup: CDR1 KGHSH, CDR2 LQKENI. Trimming removed 6 bases from V and 3 bases from J; junction bases left unmatched: 9. The CDR3 has 16 residues. In nucleotides, the CDR3 is TGTGCCAGCTCGCCGGACAGGGGGCGAAGAGACTATGGCTACACCTTC. It yields the protein CASSPDRGRRDYGYTF.

The genes are TRBV7-9 and TRBJ2-3; the D is unclear. This CDR3 is built from 14 residues. Trimming took 1 base from V and 2 from J, leaving 7 bases between them. Germline loops: CDR1 SEHNR, CDR2 FQNEAQ (reference sequence). CDR3 in amino acids: CASSLELSTDTQYF. In DNA form, the CDR3 reads TGTGCCAGCAGCTTAGAACTATCCACAGATACGCAGTATTTT.

CDR3 protein: CASSLGAGRETQYF. As DNA, the CDR3 is TGTGCCAGCAGCTTAGGCGCAGGGCGGGAGACCCAGTACTTC. The chain couples TRBV7-2 to TRBJ2-5; TRBD1 is a possible D gene (5 bases). V shed 1 base and J shed 5 bases, with 11 bases lying between them. This CDR3 has 14 residues. Germline values: CDR1 SGHTA, CDR2 FQGNSA.

The chain joins TRBV7-6 to TRBJ1-6, with D possibly being TRBD1 (5 bases). CDR3 length: 14 amino acids. Trimming pared 5 bases from V and 7 bases from J, leaving 12 bases between. CDR1 SGHVS and CDR2 FNYEAQ come from the germline V gene. This CDR3 reads CASSPSGWNSPLHF. For the CDR3, the DNA is TGTGCCAGCAGCCCTTCAGGGTGGAATTCACCCCTCCACTTT.

In this sample, this clone turned up once. This chain links TRBV6-5 with TRBJ1-1; D might be TRBD1 (5 bases). V dropped 6 bases and J dropped 1 base, with 12 bases sitting between them. The CDR3 runs to 14 residues. CDR1 MNHEY and CDR2 SVGAGI come from the germline V gene. The CDR3 nucleotides read TGTGCCAGCAGAACGACAGCGGGGAACACTGAAGCTTTCTTT. Its protein product is CASRTTAGNTEAFF.

The chain uses TRBV5-4 and TRBJ1-2; 9 bases agree with TRBD1. J was trimmed by 8 bases and V by 5 bases; bases with no gene match: 16. Germline CDR1 is SGHNT and CDR2 is YYREEE (reference sequence). This CDR3 region has 16 residues. The CDR3, as DNA: TGTGCCAGCAGTTTGTCATCGACAGGGGGATATGGAGGCTACACCTTC. Translating it yields CASSLSSTGGYGGYTF.

The chain recombines TRBV29-1 with TRBJ1-2; TRBD1 matches 7 bases. Trimming cost V 3 bases and J 4 bases; bases outside gene matches: 8. This CDR3 spans 14 amino acids. From germline, CDR1 is SQVTM and CDR2 ANQGSEA. Here the CDR3 reads CSVEDGQGVYGYTF. CDR3 DNA: TGCAGCGTTGAGGACGGCCAGGGGGTCTATGGCTACACCTTC.

V and J are TRBV4-1 and TRBJ2-7; D is possibly TRBD2 (6 bases). The V gene's germline CDR1 is MGHRA and CDR2 YSYEKL. The CDR3 loop spans 16 amino acids. Trimming took 0 bases from V and 1 from J, leaving 13 bases between them. The chain's CDR3 is CASSQEIRDFSYEQYF. CDR3 sequence (DNA): TGCGCCAGCAGCCAAGAGATCCGGGACTTTTCCTACGAGCAGTACTTC.

This clone was recorded once. The chain employs TRBV6-1 and TRBJ2-6; 7 nucleotides align to TRBD1. In germline, CDR1 is MNHNS, CDR2 SASEGT. V was pared by 4 bases and J by 1 base, with 4 bases of the junction left unmatched. CDR3 length equals 16 residues. CDR3 loop: CASSGSRGSGANVLTF. Here the CDR3 DNA reads TGTGCCAGCAGTGGTTCCAGGGGGTCTGGGGCCAACGTCCTGACTTTC.

The chain carries TRBV10-3 and TRBJ1-6; D unresolved. Looked up from germline, CDR1 is ENHRY and CDR2 is SYGVKD. There are 13 residues in the CDR3. Trimming took off 6 bases at V and 5 bases at J, with 8 bases between the two ends. CDR3 protein: CAISAGDNSPLHF. As DNA, the CDR3 is TGTGCCATCAGCGCAGGTGATAATTCACCCCTCCACTTT.

V is TRBV3-1 (or the pseudogene TRBV3-2) and J is TRBJ2-5; TRBD1 matches 12 bases. Germline trimming cut 4 bases from V and 5 bases from J; bases unmatched to any gene: 8. The V gene's germline CDR1 is LGHDT and CDR2 YNNKEL (reference sequence). The CDR3 consists of 16 residues. CDR3 coding DNA: TGTGCCAGCAGCCCCGACTGGGACAGGGGGCGGGAGACCCAGTACTTC. It translates to CASSPDWDRGRETQYF.

The chain combines TRBV4-2 with TRBJ1-3; D perhaps matches TRBD1 (6 bases). Germline loops: CDR1 LGHNA, CDR2 YNFKEQ. This CDR3 is built from 16 residues. V dropped 1 base and J dropped 3 bases, with 13 bases sitting between them. The CDR3 loop is CASSQVLTGSGNTIYF. Here the CDR3 DNA reads TGTGCCAGCAGCCAAGTCCTTACAGGGAGTGGAAACACCATATATTTT.

The chain uses TRBV4-3 and TRBJ1-2; the D gene is possibly TRBD1 (5 bases). The V end lost 0 bases, the J end lost 2 bases, and 10 bases lay between the germline ends. Germline V gene sequence: CDR1 LGHNA, CDR2 YSLEER. CDR3 length equals 15 residues. In DNA, the CDR3 is TGCGCCAGCAGCCAAGAGGGGTACAGGAACTATGGCTACACCTTC. It specifies CASSQEGYRNYGYTF.

The chain uses TRBV30 and TRBJ1-2, with D uncertain. V shed 3 bases and J shed 5 bases, with 13 bases lying between them. Per the germline V gene, CDR1 is GTSNPN and CDR2 is SVGIG (reference sequence). The CDR3 has 13 amino acids. The CDR3: CAWRQRPGYGYTF. DNA of the CDR3: TGTGCCTGGAGACAACGCCCGGGGTATGGCTACACCTTC.

The V call is TRBV5-6, the J call TRBJ2-5; 9 nucleotides line up with TRBD1. The CDR3 spans 14 residues. The germline CDR1 and CDR2 sequences are SGHDT and YYEEEE. V gave up 4 bases and J gave up 2 bases; unmatched junction bases: 3. CDR3 loop: CASSRDRVQETQYF. Written as DNA, the CDR3 is TGTGCCAGCAGCCGGGACAGGGTGCAAGAGACCCAGTACTTC.

This rearrangement joins TRBV7-9 to TRBJ2-7, with D perhaps TRBD2 (5 bases). The V and J ends lost 5 bases and 2 bases respectively, with 13 bases between them. Germline lookup yields CDR1 SEHNR and CDR2 FQNEAQ (reference sequence). The CDR3 has 14 amino acids. Here the CDR3 reads CASSPGVSPYEQYF. In DNA form, the CDR3 reads TGTGCCAGCAGCCCCGGGGTTTCCCCCTACGAGCAGTACTTC.

The rearrangement links TRBV6-5 to TRBJ1-4; TRBD1 agrees at 8 bases. Losses at the gene ends were 6 bases for V and 8 bases for J; bases not matched to a gene: 11. Germline CDR1 reads MNHEY; CDR2 reads SVGAGI. This CDR3 contains 15 residues. Here the CDR3 reads CASRRTGPGGEKLFF. The CDR3 coding sequence is TGTGCCAGCAGAAGGACAGGGCCCGGGGGGGAAAAACTGTTTTTT.

The chain links TRBV15 to TRBJ2-1; 9 nucleotides match TRBD2. Trimming removed 4 bases from V and 6 bases from J; junction bases left unmatched: 7. This CDR3 is built from 15 residues. The germline V gene encodes CDR1 LNHNV and CDR2 YYDKDF (reference sequence). CDR3 sequence (DNA): TGTGCCACCAGCATGGGGCGGGGGGGCATCAATGAGCAGTTCTTC. The encoded protein is CATSMGRGGINEQFF.

The CDR3 DNA follows: TGTGCCAGCAGTGCTATTAGCACAGATACGCAGTATTTT. This codes for CASSAISTDTQYF. The chain uses TRBV6-4 and TRBJ2-3, with unresolved D. Germline lookup yields CDR1 MRHNA and CDR2 SNTAGT. This CDR3 is 13 amino acids long. Trimming took 4 bases from V and 0 from J, leaving 5 bases between them.

The V gene is TRBV5-5, the J gene TRBJ1-1; 8 positions agree with TRBD1. Germline V gene sequence: CDR1 SGHKS, CDR2 YYEKEE (reference sequence). The CDR3 consists of 13 residues. Unmatched junction bases numbered 2, after V lost 5 bases and J lost 2 bases. The CDR3 here is CASRQGGNTEAFF. In DNA, the CDR3 is TGTGCCAGCAGACAGGGGGGCAACACTGAAGCTTTCTTT.

The rearrangement uses TRBV19 and TRBJ2-7; 9 bases are shared with TRBD1. Germline CDR1 reads LNHDA; CDR2 reads SQIVND (reference sequence). The CDR3 totals 16 residues. The V segment lost 5 bases and the J segment 6 bases; nucleotides outside the gene matches: 14. The CDR3 coding sequence is TGTGCCAGTAGTCCCTGGGCGGTACAGGGGGCGGTCGAGCAGTACTTC. As protein: CASSPWAVQGAVEQYF. Together with reference TRBV19 and TRBJ2-7, the CDR3 gives the full variable domain: DGGITQSPKYLFRKEGQNVTLSCEQNLNHDAMYWYRQDPGQGLRLIYYSQIVNDFQKGDIAEGYSVSREKKESFPLTVTSAQKNPTAFYLCASSPWAVQGAVEQYFGPGTRLTVT.

This clone showed up just a few times. In DNA, the CDR3 is TGTGCCTGGAGTCGAGGTTTTTCTGAAGCTTTCTTT. Its translation: CAWSRGFSEAFF. This chain connects TRBV30 to TRBJ1-1; D is undetermined. Trimming left V 2 bases short and J 6 bases short, with 10 bases between. The CDR3 is made up of 12 amino acids. Looked up from germline, CDR1 is GTSNPN and CDR2 is SVGIG (reference sequence).

V is TRBV11-2 and J is TRBJ2-6; D possibly corresponds to TRBD2 (6 bases). V lost 3 bases to trimming and J lost 1 base, with 16 bases between them. The CDR3 totals 18 residues. Germline CDR1 reads SGHAT; CDR2 reads FQNNGV. The CDR3 reads CASSLEGRVLSGANVLTF. CDR3 nucleotides: TGTGCCAGCAGCTTGGAGGGCAGGGTCCTGTCTGGGGCCAACGTCCTGACTTTC.